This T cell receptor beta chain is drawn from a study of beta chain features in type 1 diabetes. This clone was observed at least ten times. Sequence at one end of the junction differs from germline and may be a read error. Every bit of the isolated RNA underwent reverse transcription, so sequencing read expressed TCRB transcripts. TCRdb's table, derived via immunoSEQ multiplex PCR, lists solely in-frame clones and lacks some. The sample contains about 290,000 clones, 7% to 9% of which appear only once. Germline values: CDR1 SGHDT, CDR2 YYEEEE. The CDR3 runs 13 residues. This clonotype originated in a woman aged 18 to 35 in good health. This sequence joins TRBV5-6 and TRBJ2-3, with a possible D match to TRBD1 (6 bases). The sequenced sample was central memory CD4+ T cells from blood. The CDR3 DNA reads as TGTGCCAGCAGCGCCAAAAGACAGGCCACGCCGTATTTT. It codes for CASSAKRQATPYF. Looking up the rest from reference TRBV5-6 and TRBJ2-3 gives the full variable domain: DAGVTQSPTHLIKTRGQQVTLRCSPKSGHDTVSWYQQALGQGPQFIFQYYEEEERQRGNFPDRFSGHQFPNYSSELNVNALLLGDSALYLCASSAKRQATPYFGPGTRLTVL.